This T cell receptor beta chain was captured in a study of OX40 agonist ivuxolimab in advanced cancers. Produced via immunoSEQ multiplex PCR; TCRdb's table is partial and in-frame only. This table has 50,000 to 75,000 clones, around 90% appearing once. This clone was counted once. The V and J ends lost 6 bases and 4 bases, in that order; junction bases with no gene match: 6. The CDR3 extends over 14 amino acids. Germline assignment: CDR1 MNHNS and CDR2 SASEGT. The sequence derives from an adult with an advanced solid tumor such as melanoma, head and neck, liver or kidney cancer. J is TRBJ1-3 and V is TRBV6-1, with 7 bases matching TRBD1. Sequences were derived from CD4+ or CD8+ T cells sorted from blood, sampled in a trial of the OX40 agonist ivuxolimab. This CDR3 is CASREQGSGNTIYF. As DNA, the CDR3 is TGTGCCAGCAGGGAACAGGGGAGCGGAAACACCATATATTTT.